The 8 T cell receptor beta chains below come from one sample, sequenced in a study of blood T cell repertoires in COVID-19. Method: immunoSEQ multiplex PCR; TCRdb's copy keeps in-frame clones and lacks some. The sample lists around 180,000 clones, about 91% occurring once. The sequencing input was peripheral blood. These receptors came from a woman aged 25 to 39 with acute or convalescent COVID-19.

The chain combines TRBV28 with TRBJ2-5; D might be TRBD1 (6 bases). V lost 6 bases to trimming and J lost 5 bases, with 13 bases between them. The V gene's germline CDR1 is MDHEN and CDR2 SYDVKM. The CDR3 runs to 13 residues. The CDR3 DNA follows: TGTGCCAGCAGCCCCGGACAGCAGGAGACCCAGTACTTC. It is translated as CASSPGQQETQYF.

The gene calls are TRBV5-6 and TRBJ2-1; the match to TRBD1 covers 8 bases. The V gene's germline CDR1 is SGHDT and CDR2 YYEEEE. The CDR3 contains 14 residues. The junction had 12 bases not matched to a gene; V was cut back by 7 bases and J by 9 bases. CDR3 protein: CASVLDRGVGEQFF. The DNA for the CDR3 is TGTGCCAGCGTACTCGACAGGGGAGTCGGTGAGCAGTTCTTC.

The chain combines TRBV6-5 with TRBJ1-2; D unresolved. With 4 bases removed from V and 5 bases from J, the gap between germline ends came to 5 bases. The CDR3 spans 11 residues. CDR1 is MNHEY, CDR2 SVGAGI, per germline. CDR3 coding DNA: TGTGCCAGCAGTTCCGCGTATGGCTACACCTTC. Its protein product is CASSSAYGYTF.

The chain joins TRBV2 to TRBJ2-5; unclear D gene. CDR1 is SNHLY, CDR2 FYNNEI, per germline. With 2 bases removed from V and 5 bases from J, the gap between germline ends came to 12 bases. This CDR3 is built from 14 residues. CDR3 nucleotides: TGTGCCAGCAGTGAAAAGTCGTCCGGGGAGACCCAGTACTTC. It specifies CASSEKSSGETQYF.

This chain links TRBV10-1 with TRBJ2-7; D may be TRBD2 (6 bases). V was pared by 10 bases and J by 7 bases, with 14 bases between. The germline CDR1 and CDR2 sequences are WNHNN and SYGVQD (reference sequence). This CDR3 is built from 11 residues. The CDR3 nucleotides read TGCGCCACACTGGGGAGGTTAGAGCAGTACTTC. It translates to CATLGRLEQYF.

The gene calls are TRBV14 and TRBJ1-1; 7 nucleotides match TRBD1. The length of the CDR3 is 15 residues. CDR1 and CDR2 (germline): SGHDN, FVKESK. The junction had 11 bases not matched to a gene; V was cut back by 4 bases and J by 6 bases. The CDR3 DNA reads TGTGCCAGCAGCCGCCCGGGACAGCGGTCCTCTGAAGCTTTCTTT. Amino acid sequence: CASSRPGQRSSEAFF.

The CDR3 is CASSFLGTGARQFF. CDR3 DNA sequence: TGTGCCAGCAGTTTTCTAGGAACGGGAGCTCGGCAGTTCTTC. The chain couples TRBV27 to TRBJ2-1, with D possibly being TRBD2 (6 bases). The CDR3 runs 14 residues. Germline loops: CDR1 MNHEY, CDR2 SMNVEV (reference sequence). The ends were cut back, 3 bases at V and 12 bases at J, with 18 bases in the middle.

Comment on this clone: The identical CDR3 is also encoded by other nucleotide sequences in the sample. The rearrangement joins TRBV11-3 to TRBJ2-5; tentative D call: TRBD2 (6 bases). Per the germline V gene, CDR1 is SGHNT and CDR2 is YENEEA. V was pared by 5 bases and J by 5 bases, with 6 bases between. There are 11 residues in the CDR3. CDR3 sequence: CASSRGETQYF. The CDR3 bases are TGTGCCAGCAGCCGGGGGGAGACCCAGTACTTC.